One T cell receptor beta chain is described in this entry. Its antigen is unknown. The sample belongs to a study of OX40 agonist ivuxolimab in advanced cancers. Whole-study results and caveats: Averaging showed that CD8+ T cells had more expanded clones than CD4+ did. There was clonal expansion of CD4+ and CD8+ blood T cells by week 6 at 0.1 to 3.0 mg/kg.

This table comes from immunoSEQ multiplex PCR, and its TCRdb copy is limited to in-frame clones, with some not included. Of nearly 85,000 clones listed, less than 90% are singletons. This receptor was taken from an adult with an advanced solid tumor such as melanoma, head and neck, liver or kidney cancer. Sample: CD4+ or CD8+ T cells sorted from blood, taken in a trial of the OX40 agonist ivuxolimab.

This chain's CDR3 is CASSFQDTYYEQYF. CDR3 nucleotide sequence: TGTGCCAGCAGTTTCCAGGACACCTACTACGAGCAGTACTTC. The chain uses TRBV27 and TRBJ2-7; D possibly corresponds to TRBD1 (5 bases). Germline loops: CDR1 MNHEY, CDR2 SMNVEV (reference sequence). CDR3 length: 14 amino acids. V dropped 3 bases and J dropped 3 bases, with 12 bases sitting between them.